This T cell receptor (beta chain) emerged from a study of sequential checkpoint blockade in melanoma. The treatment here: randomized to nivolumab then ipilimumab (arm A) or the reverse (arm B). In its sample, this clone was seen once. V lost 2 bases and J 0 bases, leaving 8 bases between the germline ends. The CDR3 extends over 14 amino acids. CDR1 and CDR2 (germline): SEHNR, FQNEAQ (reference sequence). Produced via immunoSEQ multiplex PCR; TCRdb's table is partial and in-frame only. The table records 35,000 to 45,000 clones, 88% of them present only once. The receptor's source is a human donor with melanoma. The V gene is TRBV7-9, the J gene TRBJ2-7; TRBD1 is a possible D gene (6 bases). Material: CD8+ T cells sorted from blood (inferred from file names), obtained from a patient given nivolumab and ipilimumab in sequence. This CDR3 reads CASSLWDTSYEQYF. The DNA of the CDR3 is TGTGCCAGCAGCTTATGGGACACCTCCTACGAGCAGTACTTC.